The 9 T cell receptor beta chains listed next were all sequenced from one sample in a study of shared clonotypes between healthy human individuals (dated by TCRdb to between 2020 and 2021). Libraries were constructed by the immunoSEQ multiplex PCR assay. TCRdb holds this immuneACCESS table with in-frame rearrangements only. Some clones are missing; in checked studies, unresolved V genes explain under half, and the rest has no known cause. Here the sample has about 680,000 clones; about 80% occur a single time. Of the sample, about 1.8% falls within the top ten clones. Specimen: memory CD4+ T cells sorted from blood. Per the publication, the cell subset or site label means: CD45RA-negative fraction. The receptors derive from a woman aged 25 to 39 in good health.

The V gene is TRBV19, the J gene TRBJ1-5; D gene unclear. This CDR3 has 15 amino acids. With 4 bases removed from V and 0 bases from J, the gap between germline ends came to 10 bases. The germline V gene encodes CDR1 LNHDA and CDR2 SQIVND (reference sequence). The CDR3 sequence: CASSTGPYSNQPQHF. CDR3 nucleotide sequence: TGTGCCAGTAGTACGGGCCCCTATAGCAATCAGCCCCAGCATTTT.

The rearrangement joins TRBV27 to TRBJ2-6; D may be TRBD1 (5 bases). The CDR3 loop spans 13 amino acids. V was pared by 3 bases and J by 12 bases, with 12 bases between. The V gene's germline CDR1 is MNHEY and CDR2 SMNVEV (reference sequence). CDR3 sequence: CASSLAGPGVLTF. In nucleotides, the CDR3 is TGTGCCAGCAGTTTGGCAGGGCCCGGCGTCCTGACTTTC. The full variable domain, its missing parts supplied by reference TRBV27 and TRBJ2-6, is EAQVTQNPRYLITVTGKKLTVTCSQNMNHEYMSWYRQDPGLGLRQIYYSMNVEVTDKGDVPEGYKVSRKEKRNFPLILESPSPNQTSLYFCASSLAGPGVLTFGAGSRLTVL.

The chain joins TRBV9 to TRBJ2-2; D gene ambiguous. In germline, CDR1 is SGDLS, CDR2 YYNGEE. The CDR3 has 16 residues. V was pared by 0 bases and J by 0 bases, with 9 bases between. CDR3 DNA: TGTGCCAGCAGCGTAGGCTCCATATCGAACACCGGGGAGCTGTTTTTT. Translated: CASSVGSISNTGELFF.

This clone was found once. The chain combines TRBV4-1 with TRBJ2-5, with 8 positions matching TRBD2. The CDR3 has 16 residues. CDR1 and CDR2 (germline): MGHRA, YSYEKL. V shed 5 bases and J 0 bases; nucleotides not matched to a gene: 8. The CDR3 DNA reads TGCGCCAGCAGCAGCTTAGCGGGGCCGTACCAAGAGACCCAGTACTTC. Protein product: CASSSLAGPYQETQYF.

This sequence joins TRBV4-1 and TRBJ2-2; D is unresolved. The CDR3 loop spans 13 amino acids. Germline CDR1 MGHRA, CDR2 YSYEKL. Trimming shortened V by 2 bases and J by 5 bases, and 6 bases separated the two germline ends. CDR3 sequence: CASSQIVTGELFF. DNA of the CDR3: TGCGCCAGCAGCCAAATAGTTACCGGGGAGCTGTTTTTT.

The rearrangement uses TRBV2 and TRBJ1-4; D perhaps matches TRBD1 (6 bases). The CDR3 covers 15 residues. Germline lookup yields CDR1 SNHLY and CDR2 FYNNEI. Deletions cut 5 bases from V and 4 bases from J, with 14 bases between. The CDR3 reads CASSRRRGDNEKLFF. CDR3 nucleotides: TGTGCCAGCAGTCGACGGAGGGGGGATAATGAAAAACTGTTTTTT. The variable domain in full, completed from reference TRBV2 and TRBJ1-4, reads EPEVTQTPSHQVTQMGQEVILRCVPISNHLYFYWYRQILGQKVEFLVSFYNNEISEKSEIFDDQFSVERPDGSNFTLKIRSTKLEDSAMYFCASSRRRGDNEKLFFGSGTQLSVL.

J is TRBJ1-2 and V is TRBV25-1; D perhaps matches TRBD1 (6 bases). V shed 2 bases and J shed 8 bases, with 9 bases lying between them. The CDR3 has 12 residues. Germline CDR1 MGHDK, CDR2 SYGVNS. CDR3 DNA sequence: TGTGCCAGCAGTGAAACAGGGTTCGGCTACACCTTC. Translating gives CASSETGFGYTF.

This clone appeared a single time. CDR3 sequence: CASSQELSYEQYF. For the CDR3, the DNA is TGCGCCAGCAGCCAAGAACTGAGCTACGAGCAGTACTTC. The chain has TRBV4-1 and TRBJ2-5; D call uncertain. The J call may not be correct, given that the DNA end is closer to TRBJ2-7. Germline CDR1 is MGHRA and CDR2 is YSYEKL. This CDR3 has 13 residues.

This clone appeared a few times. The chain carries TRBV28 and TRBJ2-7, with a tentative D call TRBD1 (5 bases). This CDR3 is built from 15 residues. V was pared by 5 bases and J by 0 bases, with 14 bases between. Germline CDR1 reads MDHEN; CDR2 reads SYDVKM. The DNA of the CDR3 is TGTGCCAGCAGTGACTCGACAGACCTCTCCTACGAGCAGTACTTC. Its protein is CASSDSTDLSYEQYF.